This passage covers 8 T cell receptor beta chains from one sample sequenced in a study of resident and recirculating memory T cells in vitiligo. Method: immunoSEQ multiplex PCR; TCRdb's copy keeps in-frame clones and lacks some. The repertoire holds 75,000 to 95,000 clones, with about 91% as singletons. Source material: blood. The receptors originated from a male donor with vitiligo.

The V gene is TRBV9, the J gene TRBJ2-1, with D possibly matching TRBD1 (5 bases). CDR1 and CDR2 from the germline V gene are SGDLS and YYNGEE. CDR3 length: 15 amino acids. Trimming pared 6 bases from V and 7 bases from J, leaving 20 bases between. The CDR3 here is CASTRGAYGANEQFF. The CDR3 coding sequence is TGTGCCAGCACCCGTGGGGCTTATGGGGCGAATGAGCAGTTCTTC.

V usage is TRBV28 and J usage is TRBJ1-1; 9 bases line up with TRBD1. The junction had 15 bases not matched to a gene; V was cut back by 6 bases and J by 4 bases. In germline, CDR1 is MDHEN, CDR2 SYDVKM. This CDR3 comprises 17 residues. DNA for the CDR3: TGTGCCAGCAGCTCACCCGGGACAGGGTTTCAGATCACTGAAGCTTTCTTT. Encoded protein: CASSSPGTGFQITEAFF. The variable domain in full, completed from reference TRBV28 and TRBJ1-1, reads DVKVTQSSRYLVKRTGEKVFLECVQDMDHENMFWYRQDPGLGLRLIYFSYDVKMKEKGDIPEGYSVSREKKERFSLILESASTNQTSMYLCASSSPGTGFQITEAFFGQGTRLTVV.

This chain links TRBV6-6 with TRBJ2-1, with a tentative D call TRBD2 (5 bases). The CDR3 is 12 residues long. Trimming shortened V by 5 bases and J by 7 bases, and 9 bases separated the two germline ends. Germline assignment: CDR1 MNHNY and CDR2 SVGAGI (reference sequence). The CDR3 DNA follows: TGTGCCAGCAGTCGGACTCTTAATGAGCAGTTCTTC. Amino acid sequence: CASSRTLNEQFF.

The chain recombines TRBV28 with TRBJ2-7; no reliable D call. Trimming removed 3 bases from V and 5 bases from J, with 8 bases in between. Germline lookup yields CDR1 MDHEN and CDR2 SYDVKM. This CDR3 is built from 12 residues. The CDR3 nucleotides read TGTGCCAGCAGTTTCTACGTAAACGAGCAGTACTTC. Residues: CASSFYVNEQYF.

The chain combines TRBV11-3 with TRBJ2-3; 10 bases match TRBD2. The CDR3 is made up of 16 amino acids. CDR1 is SGHNT and CDR2 is YENEEA in the germline V gene. Trimming at V came to 5 bases and at J to 5 bases, leaving 10 bases not matched to a gene. The CDR3, as DNA: TGTGCCAGCAGCCCCTTAGCGGGGGGCCGGGTAGATACGCAGTATTTT. The encoded protein is CASSPLAGGRVDTQYF.

The chain couples TRBV4-3 to TRBJ2-3; 8 bases map to TRBD2. Germline values: CDR1 LGHNA, CDR2 YSLEER. Trimming took 0 bases from V and 5 from J; bases not matched to a gene: 4. This CDR3 is built from 15 residues. The CDR3 DNA reads as TGCGCCAGCAGCCAAGAGGGACTAGTGATAGATACGCAGTATTTT. This gives the protein CASSQEGLVIDTQYF.

The CDR3 nucleotides are TGTGCCAGCAGAACGGGACAGGGCCTTTTTGAGCCCCAGCATTTT. It specifies CASRTGQGLFEPQHF. The gene calls are TRBV27 and TRBJ1-5, with TRBD1 matching over 9 bases. Germline V gene sequence: CDR1 MNHEY, CDR2 SMNVEV (reference sequence). The CDR3 covers 15 residues. With 6 bases clipped from V and 8 bases from J, the junction kept 11 bases outside the gene matches.

This sequence joins TRBV27 and TRBJ1-5, with TRBD1 identical over 12 bases. J lost 7 bases, V lost 4 bases, and 2 bases had no gene match. Germline V CDR1 and CDR2: MNHEY, SMNVEV (reference sequence). This CDR3 is 14 amino acids long. CDR3 sequence (DNA): TGTGCCAGCAGTTGGGACAGGGGGCACCAGCCCCAGCATTTT. Translating it yields CASSWDRGHQPQHF.